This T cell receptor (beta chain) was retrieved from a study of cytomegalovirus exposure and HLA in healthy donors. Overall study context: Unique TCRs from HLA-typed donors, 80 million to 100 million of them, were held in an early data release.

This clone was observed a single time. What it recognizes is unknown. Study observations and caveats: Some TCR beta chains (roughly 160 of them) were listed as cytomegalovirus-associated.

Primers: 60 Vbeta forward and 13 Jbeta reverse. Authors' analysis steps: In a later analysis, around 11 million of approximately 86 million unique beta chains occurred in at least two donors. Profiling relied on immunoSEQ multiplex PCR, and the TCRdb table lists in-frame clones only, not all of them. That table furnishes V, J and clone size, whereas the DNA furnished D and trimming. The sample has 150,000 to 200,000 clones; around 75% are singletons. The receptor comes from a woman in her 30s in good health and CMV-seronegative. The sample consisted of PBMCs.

The CDR3 here is CASSPLDRTSTDTQYF. In nucleotides, the CDR3 is TGTGCCAGTAGTCCGTTGGACAGGACAAGCACAGATACGCAGTATTTT. The V gene is TRBV19, the J gene TRBJ2-3; 7 bases align to TRBD1. From germline, CDR1 is LNHDA and CDR2 SQIVND (reference sequence). V lost 5 bases to trimming and J lost 0 bases; unmatched junction nucleotides: 8. This CDR3 contains 16 residues.